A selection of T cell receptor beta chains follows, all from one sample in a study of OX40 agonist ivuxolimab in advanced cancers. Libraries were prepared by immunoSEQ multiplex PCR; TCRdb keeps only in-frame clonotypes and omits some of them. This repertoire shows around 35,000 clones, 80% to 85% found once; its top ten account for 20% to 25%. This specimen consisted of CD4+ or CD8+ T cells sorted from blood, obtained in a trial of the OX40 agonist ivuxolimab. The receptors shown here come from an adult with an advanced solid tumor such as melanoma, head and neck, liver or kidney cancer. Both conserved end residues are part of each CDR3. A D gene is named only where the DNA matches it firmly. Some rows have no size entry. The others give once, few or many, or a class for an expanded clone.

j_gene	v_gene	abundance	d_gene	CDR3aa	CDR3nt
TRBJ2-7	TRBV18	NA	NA	CASSPQLYEQYF	TGTGCCAGCTCACCACAGCTTTACGAGCAGTACTTC
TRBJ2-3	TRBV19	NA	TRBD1	CASSITGVADTQYF	TGTGCCAGTAGTATCACAGGGGTAGCAGATACGCAGTATTTT
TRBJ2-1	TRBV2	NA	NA	CASSESRDNEQFF	TGTGCCAGCAGTGAATCCAGGGACAATGAGCAGTTCTTC
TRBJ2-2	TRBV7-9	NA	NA	CASSSKGLWELFF	TGTGCCAGCAGCTCGAAAGGCCTCTGGGAGCTGTTTTTT
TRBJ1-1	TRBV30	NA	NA	CAWTRGFTNTEAFF	TGTGCCTGGACGCGCGGATTCACGAACACTGAAGCTTTCTTT
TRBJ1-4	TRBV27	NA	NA	CASSEGLGEKLFF	TGTGCCAGCAGTGAGGGACTCGGAGAAAAACTGTTTTTT
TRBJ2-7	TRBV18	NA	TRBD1	CASSPVFGTGGPAGEQYF	TGTGCCAGCTCACCAGTTTTTGGGACAGGGGGCCCCGCGGGCGAGCAGTACTTC
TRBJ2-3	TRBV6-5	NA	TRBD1	CASSLGQGADTQYF	TGTGCCAGCAGTCTCGGACAGGGGGCAGATACGCAGTATTTT
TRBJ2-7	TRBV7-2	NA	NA	CASSLESDWQYF	TGTGCCAGCAGCTTAGAATCCGACTGGCAGTACTTC
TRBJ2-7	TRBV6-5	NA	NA	CASSRQVYEQYF	TGTGCCAGCAGTAGACAGGTTTACGAGCAGTACTTC
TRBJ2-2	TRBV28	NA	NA	CASRLGFTGELFF	TGTGCCAGCAGATTGGGATTCACCGGGGAGCTGTTTTTT
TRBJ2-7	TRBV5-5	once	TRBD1	CASSQGQSYEQYF	TGTGCCAGCAGCCAGGGACAGAGCTACGAGCAGTACTTC
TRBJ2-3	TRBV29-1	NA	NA	CSVDGGASTDTQYF	TGCAGCGTTGATGGCGGTGCTAGCACAGATACGCAGTATTTT
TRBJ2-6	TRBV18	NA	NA	CASSPPVSAVNVLTF	TGTGCCAGCTCACCCCCGGTCTCGGCGGTCAACGTCCTGACTTTC
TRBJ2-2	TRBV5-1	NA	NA	CASSPRAGSNTGELFF	TGCGCCAGCAGCCCCCGGGCTGGCTCGAACACCGGGGAGCTGTTTTTT
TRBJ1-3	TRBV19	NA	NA	CASCEMTANSGNTIYF	TGTGCCAGCTGCGAGATGACAGCAAACTCTGGAAACACCATATATTTT
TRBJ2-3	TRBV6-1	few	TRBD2	CASSEAAGLTDTQYF	TGTGCCAGCAGTGAAGCAGCGGGGCTCACAGATACGCAGTATTTT
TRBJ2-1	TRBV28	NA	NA	CASSENPYNEQFF	TGTGCCAGCAGCGAGAACCCCTACAATGAGCAGTTCTTC